The 30 T cell receptor beta chains below all came from one sample that was sequenced in a study of cytomegalovirus exposure and HLA in healthy donors (dated by TCRdb to 2015 to 2018). Library preparation used the immunoSEQ multiplex PCR assay. The multiplex PCR relied on a mix of 60 forward primers for TCR Vbeta segments and 13 reverse primers for TCR Jbeta segments. The source is immuneACCESS, and TCRdb retained only in-frame sequences with V and J called. Part of the clones is not carried over; for the studies checked, unresolved V genes explain less than half of this, and the remainder is unexplained. The sample has under 200,000 clones on record, about 80% of them singletons. The top ten clones comprise around 0.74% of the sample. The specimen sequenced was PBMCs. The origin of the receptors is a woman between 40 and 50 years old in good health and CMV-seronegative.

Of note for this clone: Other DNA variants within this sample encode the same CDR3. The chain couples TRBV5-4 to TRBJ1-2; D is possibly TRBD1 (6 bases). Trimming pared 0 bases from V and 8 bases from J, leaving 8 bases between. The CDR3 extends over 12 amino acids. Germline CDR1 reads SGHNT; CDR2 reads YYREEE (reference sequence). The CDR3 loop is CASSLDRVGYTF. The DNA for the CDR3 is TGTGCCAGCAGCTTGGACAGGGTCGGCTACACCTTC.

The chain employs TRBV6-4 and TRBJ2-3, with a weak D call TRBD2 (5 bases). Trimming took off 4 bases at V and 5 bases at J, with 10 bases between the two ends. The CDR3 extends over 13 amino acids. Germline V gene lookup returns CDR1 MRHNA and CDR2 SNTAGT. The CDR3 bases are TGTGCCAGCAGTGGGACTGGAGTAGATACGCAGTATTTT. Residues: CASSGTGVDTQYF.

This chain links TRBV13 with TRBJ1-2; 7 bases fit TRBD1. Germline V lookup: CDR1 PRHDT, CDR2 FYEKMQ (reference sequence). This CDR3 is 15 amino acids long. The V and J ends lost 9 bases and 1 base, in that order; junction bases with no gene match: 11. The CDR3 DNA reads as TGTGCCAGTAACCGGGACAGACAACATAACTATGGCTACACCTTC. Protein: CASNRDRQHNYGYTF.

Notes on this clone: This CDR3 is also generated by other DNA sequences in the sample. The chain uses TRBV6-5 and TRBJ1-1; tentatively, D is TRBD1 (5 bases). V was clipped by 6 bases and J by 0 bases, with 11 bases between them. The CDR3 has 14 residues. Germline values: CDR1 MNHEY, CDR2 SVGAGI. CDR3 coding DNA: TGTGCCAGCAGGGCGACAGACCTGAACACTGAAGCTTTCTTT. This codes for CASRATDLNTEAFF.

This clone was detected only once. V usage is TRBV2 and J usage is TRBJ2-2, with 11 bases that match TRBD1. Germline loops: CDR1 SNHLY, CDR2 FYNNEI. Trimming cost V 2 bases and J 7 bases; bases outside gene matches: 6. This CDR3 contains 16 residues. CDR3 sequence reads: CASSENPGQGVGELFF. DNA for the CDR3: TGTGCCAGCAGTGAAAATCCGGGACAGGGGGTCGGGGAGCTGTTTTTT.

The chain combines TRBV5-1 with TRBJ1-1; a possible D gene is TRBD1 (6 bases). Germline V lookup: CDR1 SGHRS, CDR2 YFSETQ. The germline V and J ends were trimmed by 0 bases and 6 bases, with 18 bases remaining between them. The CDR3 extends over 16 amino acids. CDR3 in DNA: TGCGCCAGCAGCTTGGATCGGGCAGGGGCTAGGGCTGAAGCTTTCTTT. This encodes CASSLDRAGARAEAFF.

The chain uses TRBV11-2 and TRBJ2-7, with 7 bases aligning to TRBD1. CDR3 length equals 13 residues. V was pared by 5 bases and J by 2 bases, with 3 bases of the junction left unmatched. Germline assignment: CDR1 SGHAT and CDR2 FQNNGV. In DNA form, the CDR3 reads TGTGCCAGCAGCCCAGGGGGAGCCTACGAGCAGTACTTC. This encodes CASSPGGAYEQYF.

This clone appeared once. V is TRBV5-3 and J is TRBJ1-4; D uncertain. TRBV5-3 is sorted into the ORF group, with uncertain function. The CDR3 length is 9 residues. V was shortened by 4 bases and J by 15 bases, with 7 bases between the two germline ends. The CDR3 DNA sequence: TGTGCCAGAAGCCCCATAGTGTTTTTT. This sequence encodes CARSPIVFF.

V gene TRBV9 combines with J gene TRBJ2-2; no definite D call. The germline V and J ends were trimmed by 2 bases and 0 bases, with 8 bases remaining between them. CDR3 length: 15 residues. Looked up from germline, CDR1 is SGDLS and CDR2 is YYNGEE. Here the CDR3 DNA reads TGTGCCAGCAGCGTCCTCTCCTCGAACACCGGGGAGCTGTTTTTT. It encodes CASSVLSSNTGELFF.

The chain has TRBV18 and TRBJ2-2, with TRBD2 identical over 8 bases. From germline, CDR1 is KGHSH and CDR2 LQKENI. CDR3 length: 16 amino acids. The junction had 15 bases not matched to a gene; V was cut back by 5 bases and J by 10 bases. CDR3 nucleotide sequence: TGTGCCAGCTCAGATTTTGGACTAGCCTTCGGTGAGGAGCTGTTTTTT. Encoded protein: CASSDFGLAFGEELFF.

The chain is built from TRBV4-3 and TRBJ1-1, with D maybe TRBD1 (6 bases). The CDR3 totals 16 residues. Germline V gene data show CDR1 as LGHNA and CDR2 as YSLEER. Trimming removed 2 bases at V and 8 bases at J, with 21 bases between. The CDR3 region is CASSQMLSRDIPEAFF. The CDR3 DNA reads TGCGCCAGCAGCCAAATGCTCTCCCGGGACATACCCGAAGCTTTCTTT.

The chain carries TRBV9 and TRBJ1-1; D gene unclear. The germline gives CDR1 SGDLS, CDR2 YYNGEE. The CDR3 contains 14 residues. The ends were cut back, 0 bases at V and 3 bases at J, with 9 bases in the middle. CDR3 DNA: TGTGCCAGCAGCGTAGTGGGCAGGTACACTGAAGCTTTCTTT. This codes for CASSVVGRYTEAFF.

The chain links TRBV9 to TRBJ2-1, with 8 bases that match TRBD2. The V segment lost 0 bases and the J segment 5 bases; nucleotides outside the gene matches: 4. The germline V gene has CDR1 SGDLS and CDR2 YYNGEE. The CDR3 runs 15 residues. DNA for the CDR3: TGTGCCAGCAGCGTAGAAAATAGCGGGAACAATGAGCAGTTCTTC. It is translated as CASSVENSGNNEQFF.

The chain combines TRBV4-1 with TRBJ2-4, with 7 bases identical to TRBD1. J was trimmed by 7 bases and V by 2 bases; bases with no gene match: 8. The CDR3 is made up of 15 amino acids. The germline CDR1 and CDR2 sequences are MGHRA and YSYEKL. CDR3 sequence: CASSQNLGRGNIQYF. The CDR3 region has the DNA TGCGCCAGCAGCCAAAATTTGGGCAGGGGGAACATTCAGTACTTC.

The V and J genes are TRBV27 and TRBJ2-3, with 8 bases that match TRBD2. In germline, CDR1 is MNHEY, CDR2 SMNVEV (reference sequence). J was trimmed by 3 bases and V by 2 bases; bases with no gene match: 10. The CDR3 length is 17 residues. CDR3 nucleotides: TGTGCCAGCAGTTTAGTTCGGGGGGGCCGGGAGACAGATACGCAGTATTTT. Residues: CASSLVRGGRETDTQYF.

This clone was seen just once. This chain uses TRBV11-2 with TRBJ2-7; 9 bases match TRBD1. J gave up 6 bases and V 2 bases, and 8 bases lay outside the gene matches. The germline V gene encodes CDR1 SGHAT and CDR2 FQNNGV. This CDR3 contains 15 residues. CDR3 sequence (DNA): TGTGCCAGCAGCTTATATTGGGACAGGGTGGGCGAGCAGTACTTC. Translated: CASSLYWDRVGEQYF.

This sequence joins TRBV5-1 and TRBJ2-7; TRBD1 matches at 8 bases. Germline trimming cut 1 base from V and 0 bases from J; bases unmatched to any gene: 3. This CDR3 is built from 15 residues. CDR1 is SGHRS, CDR2 YFSETQ, per germline. Here the CDR3 reads CASSLTDRDSYEQYF. The CDR3 coding sequence is TGCGCCAGCAGCTTGACGGACAGGGACTCCTACGAGCAGTACTTC.

This CDR3 is CASSLAVGTGAGEKLFF. The DNA for the CDR3 is TGTGCCAGCAGCTTAGCGGTCGGGACAGGGGCTGGGGAAAAACTGTTTTTT. The chain combines TRBV11-3 with TRBJ1-4, with 10 nucleotides matching TRBD1. This CDR3 has 17 residues. V was clipped by 1 base and J by 8 bases; unmatched bases: 10. Per germline, CDR1 SGHNT and CDR2 YENEEA.

The chain recombines TRBV4-3 with TRBJ2-2; 9 bases are shared with TRBD1. From germline, CDR1 is LGHNA and CDR2 YSLEER. This CDR3 is built from 15 residues. V shed 5 bases and J 3 bases; nucleotides not matched to a gene: 4. Here the CDR3 DNA reads TGCGCCAGCAGCTGGCGGACAGGGGACACCGGGGAGCTGTTTTTT. Protein sequence: CASSWRTGDTGELFF.

This clone was recorded only once. CDR3 DNA sequence: TGTGCCAGCAGTTTTCTGGCAGGGAATAAGAACACTGAAGCTTTCTTT. Its protein is CASSFLAGNKNTEAFF. The chain employs TRBV27 and TRBJ1-1, with D maybe TRBD1 (5 bases). Germline CDR1 reads MNHEY; CDR2 reads SMNVEV (reference sequence). V was shortened by 3 bases and J by 1 base, with 15 bases between the two germline ends. The CDR3 sequence is 16 residues long.

The CDR3 nucleotides read TGTGCCAGCAGTCTACAGACAACTAATGAAAAACTGTTTTTT. It encodes CASSLQTTNEKLFF. This chain uses TRBV28 with TRBJ1-4; D gene unclear. Germline V lookup: CDR1 MDHEN, CDR2 SYDVKM. V was trimmed by 5 bases and J by 0 bases, leaving 7 bases between them. This CDR3 contains 14 residues.

This chain links TRBV6-5 with TRBJ1-1; D is possibly TRBD1 (5 bases). Germline CDR1 reads MNHEY; CDR2 reads SVGAGI. CDR3 length: 12 residues. The V and J ends lost 5 bases and 6 bases respectively, with 10 bases between them. The CDR3 sequence: CASSGGEPEAFF. Here the CDR3 DNA reads TGTGCCAGCAGTGGAGGGGAGCCTGAAGCTTTCTTT.

The V and J genes are TRBV28 and TRBJ1-1; possible D gene TRBD1, 6 bases. Germline V lookup: CDR1 MDHEN, CDR2 SYDVKM. The V gene lost 4 bases and the J gene lost 0 bases, with 12 bases spanning the gap. The CDR3 is 15 residues long. This CDR3 reads CASSSFTGMNTEAFF. The CDR3, as DNA: TGTGCCAGCAGTTCCTTTACAGGGATGAACACTGAAGCTTTCTTT.

The chain joins TRBV14 to TRBJ2-3; D perhaps matches TRBD2 (6 bases). This CDR3 has 15 residues. Trimming pared 3 bases from V and 1 base from J, leaving 11 bases between. CDR1 SGHDN and CDR2 FVKESK come from the germline V gene. The CDR3 region has the DNA TGTGCCAGCAGCCAGACTAGTAGGGGCACAGATACGCAGTATTTT. Protein: CASSQTSRGTDTQYF.

V usage is TRBV5-8 and J usage is TRBJ2-3; the D gene is possibly TRBD2 (5 bases). The V end was cut by 0 bases, the J end by 4 bases, with 9 bases between. This CDR3 has 14 amino acids. CDR1 is SGHTS, CDR2 YDEGEE, per germline. Written as DNA, the CDR3 is TGTGCCAGCAGCTTGGCATTAGCGTCAGATACGCAGTATTTT. It encodes CASSLALASDTQYF.

This clone turned up a few times. The chain employs TRBV19 and TRBJ1-3, with 7 bases lining up with TRBD1. The CDR3 totals 15 residues. CDR1 is LNHDA, CDR2 SQIVND, per germline (reference sequence). J was trimmed by 8 bases and V by 3 bases; bases with no gene match: 10. The CDR3 DNA follows: TGTGCCAGTAGTATGGGAAGAGGGGGCTCGGACACCATATATTTT. Protein sequence: CASSMGRGGSDTIYF.

The rearrangement joins TRBV11-2 to TRBJ2-7; perhaps TRBD1 as D (6 bases). Trimming removed 2 bases at V and 2 bases at J, with 10 bases between. Germline V gene sequence: CDR1 SGHAT, CDR2 FQNNGV. The CDR3 is 14 amino acids. The CDR3, as DNA: TGTGCCAGCAGCTTAACAGGGATCCCCTACGAGCAGTACTTC. Translation gives CASSLTGIPYEQYF.

In this sample, this clone turned up a few times. This chain links TRBV7-9 with TRBJ2-7; 9 bases fit TRBD2. The germline CDR1 and CDR2 sequences are SEHNR and FQNEAQ (reference sequence). V was pared by 8 bases and J by 6 bases, with 14 bases of the junction left unmatched. This CDR3 has 15 residues. The DNA for the CDR3 is TGTGCCAGCGGAAATTTGGGGGCGGGAGGGGGCGAGCAGTACTTC. Translation: CASGNLGAGGGEQYF.

V usage is TRBV6-5 and J usage is TRBJ2-1; 8 positions match TRBD2. CDR1 MNHEY and CDR2 SVGAGI come from the germline V gene. The CDR3 consists of 16 residues. V gave up 2 bases and J gave up 6 bases; unmatched junction bases: 9. The CDR3 reads CASSYGSGSGANEQFF. The CDR3 nucleotides read TGTGCCAGCAGTTACGGAAGCGGGAGCGGAGCCAATGAGCAGTTCTTC.

This chain joins TRBV9 and TRBJ2-1; 11 bases fit TRBD2. CDR1 and CDR2 from the germline V gene are SGDLS and YYNGEE. This CDR3 is 16 amino acids long. J was trimmed by 3 bases and V by 0 bases; bases with no gene match: 2. The CDR3 DNA reads TGTGCCAGCAGCGTAGTAACTAGCGGGGGCTACAATGAGCAGTTCTTC. Amino acid sequence: CASSVVTSGGYNEQFF.